This TCR beta chain derives from a study of blood T cell repertoires in COVID-19. Study overall: Material from acute and convalescent COVID-19 was sourced from the United States, Italy and Spain. Sources were T cells, B-cell-depleted T cells, or PBMCs; the material itself was cDNA or gDNA.

One Seattle source followed patients from active infection through their disease course. Here immunoSEQ multiplex PCR was the method, and the copy in TCRdb shows in-frame clones only, minus some. The data hold fewer than 200,000 clones, with about 86% observed a single time. Germline lookup yields CDR1 SGHTA and CDR2 FQGNSA. The CDR3 is 15 amino acids. The V segment lost 3 bases and the J segment 0 bases; nucleotides outside the gene matches: 2. This clonotype was obtained from a woman in her 70s with COVID-19, enrolled during active disease. Material for sequencing was peripheral blood. The chain links TRBV7-2 to TRBJ1-2; TRBD1 aligns across 9 bases. The CDR3 region is CASSFGTGTNYGYTF. CDR3 nucleotide sequence: TGTGCCAGCAGCTTTGGGACAGGGACTAACTATGGCTACACCTTC. The full variable domain, completed using reference TRBV7-2 and TRBJ1-2, is GAGVSQSPSNKVTEKGKDVELRCDPISGHTALYWYRQSLGQGLEFLIYFQGNSAPDKSGLPSDRFSAERTGGSVSTLTIQRTQQEDSAVYLCASSFGTGTNYGYTFGSGTRLTVV.